Below, 8 T cell receptor beta chains from the same sample are listed, as sequenced in a study of blood T cell repertoires in COVID-19. The repertoire was sequenced with immunoSEQ multiplex PCR; TCRdb's copy has only in-frame clones and lacks some. The table records under 250,000 clones, about 76% of them present only once. The specimen was PBMCs or T cells enriched from blood (not recorded which). These receptors came from a woman between 45 and 65 years old with acute COVID-19.

Many counts were recorded for this clone. The V gene is TRBV4-1, the J gene TRBJ1-4; tentative D call: TRBD1 (6 bases). Germline values: CDR1 MGHRA, CDR2 YSYEKL. V lost 1 base, J lost 4 bases, and 16 bases lay in between. The CDR3 runs to 17 residues. The CDR3 is CASSQVGSSRGNEKLFF. The CDR3 DNA reads as TGCGCCAGCAGCCAAGTCGGGTCGAGCAGGGGTAATGAAAAACTGTTTTTT.

This chain links TRBV27 with TRBJ2-7; a weak D match, TRBD2 (5 bases). CDR1 is MNHEY and CDR2 is SMNVEV in the germline V gene (reference sequence). This CDR3 is 13 amino acids long. The V end was cut by 9 bases, the J end by 1 base, with 13 bases between. The CDR3 nucleotides read TGTGCCAGTCGAGGACTGATTTCCTACGAGCAGTACTTC. Translation gives CASRGLISYEQYF.

As DNA, the CDR3 is TGCGCCAGCAGCTTAGGATATCAACCGGTGGAGAAAGCTTTCTTT. Its protein is CASSLGYQPVEKAFF. The chain has TRBV5-1 and TRBJ1-1; no reliable D call. The CDR3 loop spans 15 amino acids. Between the trimmed V and J ends, which lost 2 bases and 9 bases, there was a span of 20 bases. CDR1 and CDR2 from the germline V gene are SGHRS and YFSETQ. The whole variable domain, filled in from reference TRBV5-1 and TRBJ1-1, reads KAGVTQTPRYLIKTRGQQVTLSCSPISGHRSVSWYQQTPGQGLQFLFEYFSETQRNKGNFPGRFSGRQFSNSRSEMNVSTLELGDSALYLCASSLGYQPVEKAFFGQGTRLTVV.

The chain has TRBV7-8 and TRBJ2-1; TRBD2 agrees at 10 bases. This CDR3 is 16 amino acids long. The germline gives CDR1 SGHVS, CDR2 FQNEAQ. V dropped 2 bases and J dropped 7; count of bases not matched to a gene: 8. CDR3 nucleotide sequence: TGTGCCAGCAGCTTAATGCTAGCGGGGGCGGGGAATGAGCAGTTCTTC. Its translation: CASSLMLAGAGNEQFF. Drawing the rest from reference TRBV7-8 and TRBJ2-1, the complete variable domain is GAGVSQSPRYKVAKRGQDVALRCDPISGHVSLFWYQQALGQGPEFLTYFQNEAQLDKSGLPSDRFFAERPEGSVSTLKIQRTQQEDSAVYLCASSLMLAGAGNEQFFGPGTRLTVL.

The rearrangement links TRBV4-2 to TRBJ2-7, with 7 positions matching TRBD1. With V trimmed by 0 bases and J by 3 bases, 5 bases remained unmatched. CDR3 length: 15 residues. Per the germline V gene, CDR1 is LGHNA and CDR2 is YNFKEQ. CDR3 nucleotides: TGTGCCAGCAGCCAAGAAAGGAGACAGGGCTACGAGCAGTACTTC. Its translation is CASSQERRQGYEQYF.

This clone occurred a few times. The V call is TRBV14, the J call TRBJ1-1, with D unresolved. V was cut by 4 bases and J by 8 bases, with 14 bases left in between. The CDR3 extends over 13 amino acids. Germline V gene sequence: CDR1 SGHDN, CDR2 FVKESK. The CDR3 region is CASSRDSRLEAFF. CDR3 bases: TGTGCCAGCAGCCGTGATAGCCGACTCGAAGCTTTCTTT.

J is TRBJ1-1 and V is TRBV19, with 10 bases matching TRBD1. V lost 4 bases and J lost 0; bases outside the gene matches: 5. The germline V gene encodes CDR1 LNHDA and CDR2 SQIVND (reference sequence). The CDR3 loop spans 16 amino acids. The CDR3, as DNA: TGTGCCAGTAGTAACAGACAGGGGGCTGTGAACACTGAAGCTTTCTTT. Encoded protein: CASSNRQGAVNTEAFF.

The chain recombines TRBV30 with TRBJ2-1; TRBD1 agrees at 8 bases. This CDR3 spans 13 amino acids. Germline V gene sequence: CDR1 GTSNPN, CDR2 SVGIG (reference sequence). V trimming: 1 base; J trimming: 4 bases; junction bases outside the gene matches: 0. CDR3 bases: TGTGCCTGGAGTGGGACAGGGTACAATGAGCAGTTCTTC. Its translation: CAWSGTGYNEQFF. Based on the CDR3 plus reference TRBV30 and TRBJ2-1, the full variable domain is SQTIHQWPATLVQPVGSPLSLECTVEGTSNPNLYWYRQAAGRGLQLLFYSVGIGQISSEVPQNLSASRPQDRQFILSSKKLLLSDSGFYLCAWSGTGYNEQFFGPGTRLTVL.